One and the same sample provided the 14 T cell receptor delta chains below, sequenced in a study of Vγ9Vδ2 T cells in congenital toxoplasmosis. TRGC- and TRDC-specific primers primed one-tube template-switch reverse transcription to make cDNA. Both the TRGC1 and TRGC2 constant genes were targeted by the TRGC primer. TCRdb re-processed the reads using CATT. The sample shows hundreds of delta-chain clones, about 3.7% of them seen only once. The sequenced sample consisted of gamma-delta T cells from blood. These receptors came from a child under 10 years old born to a mother with Toxoplasma gondii infection during pregnancy, either congenitally infected or uninfected (not recorded which).

This clone was picked up a small number of times. This DNA's translation differs at residue 16 from TCRdb's protein, which comes from a much larger clone; a read error is likely, and the protein shown is translated from the DNA. The chain carries TRDV1 and TRDJ3, with D perhaps TRDD2 (6 bases). V lost 2 bases and J 0 bases, leaving 35 bases between the germline ends. Germline-derived CDR1 and CDR2 are TSWWSYY and QGS. CDR3 length: 26 amino acids. The CDR3, as DNA: TGTGCTCTTGGGGAAGCCCCCCCCCTTCCCCGGCCCACCCCTCCCCCAAGCTCCTGGGACACCCGACAGATGTTTTTC. This gives the protein CALGEAPPLPRPTPPPSSWDTRQMFF.

By share, this clone counts as hyperexpanded. The rearrangement uses TRDV2 and TRDJ1; 13 bases are shared with TRDD3. This CDR3 has 18 residues. With 1 base clipped from V and 0 bases from J, the junction kept 7 bases outside the gene matches. Germline lookup yields CDR1 GEAIGNYY and CDR2 EKD. The CDR3 protein is CACDTWLTGGYDTDKLIF. CDR3 DNA: TGTGCCTGTGACACTTGGTTGACTGGGGGATACGACACCGATAAACTCATCTTT.

Concerning this clone: The likely explanation is a read error, given a far larger clone one base away. The chain is built from TRDV2 and TRDJ1, with 11 positions matching TRDD3. No J gene is reported in TCRdb; it was inferred here by comparing the DNA with germline. V was pared by 1 base and J by 0 bases, with 9 bases of the junction left unmatched. The CDR3 loop spans 18 amino acids. Looked up from germline, CDR1 is GEAIGNYY and CDR2 is EKD. CDR3 sequence reads: CACDTWLTGGYDTDKLIF. CDR3 sequence (DNA): TGTGCCTGTGACACTTGGTTGACTGGGGGATATGACACCGATAAACTCATCTTT.

The chain is built from TRDV2 and TRDJ3; TRDD3 matches at 10 bases. TCRdb does not report a J gene; here it was assigned by matching the DNA to germline references. CDR3 length equals 21 residues. CDR1 and CDR2 from the germline V gene are GEAIGNYY and EKD. V lost 1 base to trimming and J lost 0 bases; unmatched junction nucleotides: 11. CDR3 nucleotide sequence: TGTGCCTGTGACACGGCGGAAAACTGGGGGATGCTCTCCTGGGACACCCGACAGATGTTTTTC. Amino acids: CACDTAENWGMLSWDTRQMFF.

This clone is medium-sized within its sample. This may come from a read error, since a much larger clone is one base off. This chain uses TRDV2 with TRDJ3, with 8 bases aligning to TRDD3. Germline loops: CDR1 GEAIGNYY, CDR2 EKD. CDR3 length equals 18 residues. The CDR3: CASDTVLGGSWDTRQMFF. Written as DNA, the CDR3 is TGTGCCAGTGACACCGTACTGGGGGGCTCCTGGGACACCCGACAGATGTTTTTC.

No V gene was called, though TRDJ2 was called as the J gene; TRDD3 was called by the table and not checked on the DNA. CDR3 length: 27 amino acids. Written as DNA, the CDR3 is TGCAGTGGTATCAACGCAGAGTACATGGGGGTTTTTCGTAATGATGCCTGTGGTAGTGCTTTGACAGCACAACTCTTCTTT. Its protein product is CSGINAEYMGVFRNDACGSALTAQLFF.

Concerning this clone itself: TCRdb attributes to this sequence the protein of a much larger clone, which differs from the DNA translation at residue 3; a read error is likely, and the protein displayed is translated from the DNA. The genes are TRDV1 and TRDJ1, with TRDD3 matching 10 bases. Germline V gene lookup returns CDR1 TSWWSYY and CDR2 QGS. The CDR3 contains 18 residues. The CDR3 region has the DNA TGTGCTCGTGGGGAAACCAGACTGGGGGATCCGTACACCGATAAACTCATCTTT. The encoded protein is CARGETRLGDPYTDKLIF.

Notes on this clone: With only one base between it and a far larger clone, this is likely a read error. The J gene is TRDJ1; the V gene was not called; the table gives TRDD3 as D, unverified against the DNA. This CDR3 has 20 amino acids. The CDR3 DNA is TGTGCTGTGTTGGGACCTTCGGGCGGGGGATACGCAGTATACACCGATAAACTCATTTTT. This gives the protein CAVLGPSGGGYAVYTDKLIF.

Regarding this clone: The translation of this DNA and the TCRdb protein of a much larger clone differ at residue 7, probably owing to a read error; the protein shown here is translated from the DNA. This chain uses TRDV2 with TRDJ1; 10 bases are shared with TRDD3. The J gene, missing from TCRdb, was assigned here through DNA to germline matching. The CDR3 is made up of 22 amino acids. V trimming: 0 bases; J trimming: 3 bases; junction bases outside the gene matches: 24. The germline CDR1 and CDR2 sequences are GEAIGNYY and EKD. The CDR3 is CACDTVKRTVGRWGIPADKLIF. As DNA, the CDR3 is TGTGCCTGTGACACCGTTAAGAGAACGGTAGGGCGGTGGGGGATACCTGCCGATAAACTCATCTTT.

This clone has only a few counts. TCRdb lists the protein of a much larger clone for this DNA, which differs at residue 4, so this is likely a read error; the protein given here is translated from the DNA itself. The chain recombines TRDV2 with TRDJ2; D gene ambiguous. Here the J gene was assigned by germline matching of the DNA, as TCRdb has none. The V end was cut by 4 bases, the J end by 4 bases, with 15 bases between. The germline gives CDR1 GEAIGNYY, CDR2 EKD. CDR3 length equals 15 residues. Written as DNA, the CDR3 is TGTGCCTGTGAAACCGTCACACACCAGACAGCACAACTCTTCTTT. Residues: CACETVTHQTAQLFF.

By share, this clone ranks as medium-sized (0.01 to 0.1%). A much larger clone sits a single nucleotide away, making a read error possible. The J gene is TRDJ1, the V gene TRDV2; TRDD3 matches at 13 bases. The V gene's germline CDR1 is GEAIGNYY and CDR2 EKD. The CDR3 length is 18 residues. The CDR3 DNA sequence: TGTGCCAGTGACACTTGGTTGACTGGGGGATACGACACCGATAAACTCATCTTT. Its translation: CASDTWLTGGYDTDKLIF.

This clone turned up a few times. The translation of this DNA and the TCRdb protein of a much larger clone differ at residue 11, probably owing to a read error; the protein shown here is translated from the DNA. The gene calls are TRDV2 and TRDJ1; the match to TRDD3 covers 12 bases. With 0 bases clipped from V and 0 bases from J, the junction kept 7 bases outside the gene matches. The germline V gene encodes CDR1 GEAIGNYY and CDR2 EKD. The CDR3 is 18 residues long. DNA of the CDR3: TGTGCCTGTGACACCGCTGCTGGGGGATACGTTAACACCGATAAACTCATCTTT. This translates into CACDTAAGGYVNTDKLIF.

For this clone: TCRdb's entry gives the protein of a much larger clone, which mismatches this DNA's translation at residue 8, likely from a read error; the protein reported here is translated from the DNA. V is TRAV29/DV5 and J is TRDJ1; TRDD3 aligns across 11 bases. The J segment lost 5 bases and the V segment lost 0 bases, leaving 18 bases of the junction unmatched. Germline lookup yields CDR1 NSMFDY and CDR2 ISSIKDK. CDR3 length equals 19 residues. The CDR3 nucleotides are TGTGCAGCAAGCGGATGCGGCACGTGTACTGGGGGATATTCGGATAAACTCATCTTT. This translates into CAASGCGTCTGGYSDKLIF.

Worth noting for this clone: TCRdb records a much larger clone's protein for this DNA, with a difference at residue 4 that likely arises from a read error; the protein given is the translation of the DNA. J is TRDJ1 and V is TRAV29/DV5, with 11 bases lining up with TRDD3. Germline CDR1 reads NSMFDY; CDR2 reads ISSIKDK. The CDR3 is 19 amino acids. Trimming took 3 bases from V and 5 from J; bases not matched to a gene: 21. The CDR3 bases are TGTGCAGCAATCGGATGCGGCCCGTGTACTGGGGGATATTCGGATAAACTCATCTTT. It codes for CAAIGCGPCTGGYSDKLIF.